Shown below are 16 T cell receptor beta chains from a single sample sequenced in a study of CD8+CD57+ T cells in acquired aplastic anemia. TCR beta VDJ and CDR3 profiling used genomic DNA as template. TCRdb redid the calling of the reads with MiXCR, one entry per CDR3 protein. The table records under 150,000 distinct CDR3 sequences, around 41% of them present only once. Sequencing was performed on sorted CD4+, CD8+, or CD8+CD57+ T cells (not recorded which) from PBMCs. The source is a human donor in good health, serving as a control.

This clonotype was seen a few times. In this CDR3 the conserved last residue, phenylalanine or tryptophan, is missing, so a read error is likely. It is unclear where the CDR3 begins or ends on the DNA, so no DNA is shown, and the CDR3 is as TCRdb lists it. The chain combines TRBV19 with TRBJ1-1. Germline CDR1 is LNHDA and CDR2 is SQIVND (reference sequence). Including both end residues, the CDR3 is 9 amino acids long. CDR3 sequence reads: CASSMSSRY.

This clonotype was recorded many times. The chain has TRBV11-3 and TRBJ2-3; D perhaps matches TRBD1 (6 bases). V was pared by 8 bases and J by 1 base, with 16 bases between. The CDR3 extends over 15 amino acids. Germline CDR1 and CDR2: SGHNT and YENEEA. The CDR3 protein is CASLITGHGTDTQYF. DNA for the CDR3: TGTGCCAGCCTAATCACAGGGCATGGCACAGATACGCAGTATTTT.

This clonotype was counted ten times or more. DNA for the CDR3: TGTGCCAGCAGCTTCCTCAGGGGACGGGGCGGCTACACCTTC. Residues: CASSFLRGRGGYTF. This rearrangement joins TRBV11-2 to TRBJ1-2; TRBD1 is a possible D gene (6 bases). The germline V gene encodes CDR1 SGHAT and CDR2 FQNNGV. The V and J ends lost 3 bases and 8 bases respectively, with 16 bases between them. The CDR3 sequence is 14 residues long.

The V call is TRBV2, the J call TRBJ2-6; D gene uncertain. V was cut by 6 bases and J by 4 bases, with 7 bases left in between. Germline loops: CDR1 SNHLY, CDR2 FYNNEI. The CDR3 has 13 residues. The CDR3 region has the DNA TGTGCCAGCAGCTTGAAGGGGGCCAACGTCCTGACTTTC. This sequence encodes CASSLKGANVLTF.

This clonotype occurred many times. The V call is TRBV24-1, the J call TRBJ2-7, with D perhaps assigned TRBD1 or TRBD2 (6 bases each). This CDR3 has 14 amino acids. Per germline, CDR1 KGHDR and CDR2 SFDVKD. The V gene lost 4 bases and the J gene lost 6 bases, with 15 bases spanning the gap. The chain's CDR3 is CATSDPTGAGEQYF. CDR3 in DNA: TGTGCCACCAGTGACCCCACGGGGGCGGGCGAGCAGTACTTC.

This clonotype has at least ten counts. The chain joins TRBV15 to TRBJ1-3, with D uncertain. Germline CDR1 is LNHNV and CDR2 is YYDKDF (reference sequence). V lost 1 base and J lost 1, with 5 bases in between. The CDR3 sequence is 14 residues long. CDR3 bases: TGTGCCACCAGCAGAGGAGGGTCTGGAAACACCATATATTTT. Translated, it gives CATSRGGSGNTIYF. The entire variable domain, with the rest obtained from reference TRBV15 and TRBJ1-3, is as follows: DAMVIQNPRYQVTQFGKPVTLSCSQTLNHNVMYWYQQKSSQAPKLLFHYYDKDFNNEADTPDNFQSRRPNTSFCFLDIRSPGLGDTAMYLCATSRGGSGNTIYFGEGSWLTVV.

A note on this clonotype: A much larger clone differs from this one at a single base, so this may be a read error. CDR3 sequence: CAWGPQTTDTQYF. CDR3 bases: TGTGCCTGGGGTCCCCAAACTACAGATACGCAGTATTTT. This chain uses TRBV30 with TRBJ2-3; no clear D gene. The CDR3 length is 13 residues. Germline V CDR1 and CDR2: GTSNPN, SVGIG (reference sequence). V shed 5 bases and J shed 3 bases, with 12 bases lying between them. Using reference TRBV30 and TRBJ2-3 for the parts outside the CDR3, the full variable domain is SQTIHQWPATLVQPVGSPLSLECTVEGTSNPNLYWYRQAAGRGLQLLFYSVGIGQISSEVPQNLSASRPQDRQFILSSKKLLLSDSGFYLCAWGPQTTDTQYFGPGTRLTVL.

On this clonotype itself: Possible read error: a much larger clone is one base away. The rearrangement links TRBV20-1 to TRBJ1-5; D not resolved. Trimming cost V 8 bases and J 0 bases, with 20 bases left between them. From germline, CDR1 is DFQATT and CDR2 SNEGSKA (reference sequence). The CDR3 runs to 16 residues. The CDR3 here is CSTPRFGIYSNQPQHF. The CDR3 DNA sequence: TGCAGTACTCCTCGCTTTGGGATTTATAGCAATCAGCCCCAGCATTTT.

V and J are TRBV10-2 and TRBJ2-5, with D unresolved. The CDR3 totals 14 residues. Germline CDR1 is WSHSY and CDR2 is SAAADI. V was pared by 2 bases and J by 2 bases, with 9 bases between. The CDR3 coding sequence is TGCGCCAGCAGTGAGAACGGCAAACAAGAGACCCAGTACTTC. This gives the protein CASSENGKQETQYF.

This clonotype was recorded a few times. This sequence joins TRBV24-1 and TRBJ2-1, with no clear D. The germline V gene encodes CDR1 KGHDR and CDR2 SFDVKD. The V gene lost 6 bases and the J gene lost 6 bases, with 11 bases spanning the gap. There are 13 residues in the CDR3. The CDR3 DNA reads as TGTGCCACCAGTTCACCAACGGGCAATGAGCAGTTCTTC. Translating gives CATSSPTGNEQFF.

The V and J genes are TRBV7-8 and TRBJ1-1, with TRBD1 matching 10 bases. The J segment lost 0 bases and the V segment lost 10 bases, leaving 2 bases of the junction unmatched. The germline gives CDR1 SGHVS, CDR2 FQNEAQ. The CDR3 length is 13 residues. This CDR3 reads CAIDRGLNTEAFF. CDR3 in DNA: TGTGCCATCGACAGGGGGCTGAACACTGAAGCTTTCTTT.

In its sample, this clonotype was seen many times. The J gene is TRBJ2-5, the V gene TRBV5-8; 7 bases agree with TRBD1. Germline V gives CDR1 SGHTS, CDR2 YDEGEE. V gave up 2 bases and J gave up 1 base; unmatched junction bases: 5. The CDR3 is 15 amino acids. The CDR3 is CASSLIDRVQETQYF. The CDR3 nucleotides are TGTGCCAGCAGCTTAATAGACAGGGTCCAAGAGACCCAGTACTTC.

V gene TRBV9 combines with J gene TRBJ1-1; 9 bases agree with TRBD1. This CDR3 has 15 amino acids. The V gene end was trimmed by 3 bases and the J gene end by 3 bases; junction bases not matched to a gene: 6. Germline V gene lookup returns CDR1 SGDLS and CDR2 YYNGEE. The CDR3 spells CASSARGQGHTEAFF. The CDR3 DNA follows: TGTGCCAGCAGCGCTAGGGGACAGGGTCACACTGAAGCTTTCTTT.

This sequence joins TRBV12-3 or TRBV12-4 and TRBJ2-3; no definite D call. The CDR3 is 13 amino acids. The V and J ends lost 5 bases and 2 bases respectively, with 8 bases between them. The CDR3 spells CASSPRATDTQYF. CDR3 bases: TGTGCCAGCAGTCCCCGAGCCACAGATACGCAGTATTTT.

In its sample, this clonotype ranks as medium-sized. This rearrangement joins TRBV7-8 to TRBJ1-1, with D unclear. V was cut by 0 bases and J by 2 bases, with 4 bases left in between. The CDR3 spans 13 residues. CDR1 is SGHVS, CDR2 FQNEAQ, per germline. The CDR3 coding sequence is TGTGCCAGCAGCTTAGCCGGCAACACTGAAGCTTTCTTT. Translation: CASSLAGNTEAFF.

The sample holds many counts of this clonotype. The chain uses TRBV6-1 and TRBJ2-3; D unresolved. The CDR3 totals 14 residues. V lost 2 bases and J lost 3, with 9 bases in between. Per germline, CDR1 MNHNS and CDR2 SASEGT. CDR3 sequence reads: CASSETSRTDTQYF. The CDR3 coding sequence is TGTGCCAGCAGTGAAACATCCAGGACAGATACGCAGTATTTT.